This note documents a single T cell receptor (beta chain) sequence. The data derive from a study of blood T cell repertoires in COVID-19. Study-wide context: PBMCs, B-cell-depleted T cells, or T cells were the source of the cDNA or gDNA that made up the material.

This CDR3 has 15 amino acids. Trimming left V 3 bases short and J 3 bases short, with 14 bases between. Germline V gives CDR1 SGDLS, CDR2 YYNGEE. TCRdb's copy holds only in-frame clones and misses some; the assay was immunoSEQ multiplex PCR. The table lists tens of thousands of clones, about 79% of them singletons. The sequencing sample was made of peripheral blood. V is TRBV9 and J is TRBJ2-3; D might be TRBD2 (5 bases). The sequence came from a woman aged 60-70 years with acute or convalescent COVID-19. Here the CDR3 reads CASSEAGLGTDTQYF. The DNA for the CDR3 is TGTGCCAGCAGCGAGGCGGGTCTCGGGACAGATACGCAGTATTTT.